These T cell receptor beta chains were read from a single sample in a study of cytomegalovirus exposure and HLA in healthy donors. Assay used: immunoSEQ multiplex PCR; TCRdb lists only in-frame clones, some missing. The table gives around 110,000 clones; the top ten clones make up around 6.5% of it. The source material was PBMCs. Receptor source: a man aged 40-49 years in good health and CMV-seropositive. The CDR3 runs from the conserved cysteine through the conserved F or W. A D gene is named only where the DNA matches it firmly. Clone size is shown for a subset of rows, as once, few, many or a class of expanded clone.

-	TRBJ2-7	-	TRBV5-6	CASSLRGGAVNYEQYF	TGTGCCAGCAGCTTGAGAGGCGGCGCGGTAAACTACGAGCAGTACTTC
-	TRBJ2-1	TRBD2	TRBV5-4	CASSTGSSGTYNEQFF	TGTGCCAGCAGCACGGGCTCTAGCGGGACCTACAATGAGCAGTTCTTC
-	TRBJ2-3	-	TRBV9	CASSTRENTDTQYF	TGTGCCAGCAGCACCCGGGAGAACACAGATACGCAGTATTTT
-	TRBJ2-7	TRBD1	TRBV7-8	CASSYYRGMRNEQYF	TGTGCCAGCAGCTATTACAGGGGGATGAGAAACGAGCAGTACTTC
-	TRBJ1-1	-	TRBV13	CASSSYGQQNKKAFF	TGTGCCAGCAGCTCCTACGGACAGCAGAATAAAAAAGCTTTCTTT
-	TRBJ1-2	-	TRBV5-5	CASSFMNYGYTF	TGTGCCAGCAGCTTCATGAACTATGGCTACACCTTC
-	TRBJ2-3	TRBD2	TRBV9	CASSVGTSGTTDTQYF	TGTGCCAGCAGCGTAGGTACTAGCGGGACAACAGATACGCAGTATTTT
-	TRBJ2-5	TRBD2	TRBV28	CASRTSGRARETQYF	TGTGCCAGCAGAACTAGCGGGAGGGCCCGAGAGACCCAGTACTTC
-	TRBJ2-5	-	TRBV7-8	CASSFIETQYF	TGTGCCAGCAGCTTCATAGAGACCCAGTACTTC
-	TRBJ2-2	-	TRBV7-9	CASSAPGHFTGELFF	TGTGCCAGCAGCGCACCGGGACACTTCACCGGGGAGCTGTTTTTT
-	TRBJ2-3	-	TRBV6-6	CASGGGLTDTQYF	TGTGCCAGCGGAGGCGGACTCACAGATACGCAGTATTTT
-	TRBJ2-1	TRBD2	TRBV9	CASSVGTSGIEQFF	TGTGCCAGCAGCGTAGGGACTAGCGGGATTGAGCAGTTCTTC
-	TRBJ2-3	-	TRBV19	CASSGGGTDTQYF	TGTGCCAGTAGCGGGGGAGGCACAGATACGCAGTATTTT
-	TRBJ2-1	-	TRBV7-9	CASSSGGELDEQFF	TGTGCCAGCAGCTCGGGGGGCGAATTAGACGAGCAGTTCTTC
-	TRBJ2-3	TRBD2	TRBV5-1	CASSSGPLAGGTTDTQYF	TGCGCCAGCAGCTCCGGTCCATTAGCGGGAGGGACCACAGATACGCAGTATTTT
-	TRBJ1-5	-	TRBV7-2	CASSRSNQPQHF	TGTGCCAGCAGCCGGAGCAATCAGCCCCAGCATTTT
-	TRBJ2-7	-	TRBV9	CASSVAGIEGEQYF	TGTGCCAGCAGCGTCGCGGGAATTGAAGGCGAGCAGTACTTC
-	TRBJ2-7	-	TRBV7-2	CASSVGLRMYEQYF	TGTGCCAGCAGCGTTGGACTAAGGATGTACGAGCAGTACTTC
-	TRBJ2-1	TRBD1	TRBV6-1	CASSPPGTAYNEQFF	TGTGCCAGCAGCCCTCCAGGGACAGCATACAATGAGCAGTTCTTC
-	TRBJ2-1	-	TRBV5-4	CASSTKQGNEQFF	TGTGCCAGCAGCACGAAGCAGGGCAATGAGCAGTTCTTC
-	TRBJ2-2	-	TRBV25-1	CASSREHERPGELFF	TGTGCCAGCAGTCGGGAACACGAACGCCCCGGGGAGCTGTTTTTT
-	TRBJ2-2	-	TRBV5-1	CASYQGGNTGELFF	TGCGCCAGCTACCAGGGGGGGAACACCGGGGAGCTGTTTTTT
-	TRBJ2-7	-	TRBV29-1	CSAADTTYEQYF	TGCAGCGCCGCGGACACGACCTACGAGCAGTACTTC
-	TRBJ1-1	-	TRBV5-1	CASSLGALTEAFF	TGCGCCAGCAGTCTGGGGGCGCTTACTGAAGCTTTCTTT
-	TRBJ1-5	-	TRBV4-2	CASSQDEGDNQPQHF	TGTGCCAGCAGCCAAGATGAGGGGGACAATCAGCCCCAGCATTTT
-	TRBJ2-7	TRBD2	TRBV30	CAWSVNPGLVPYF	TGTGCCTGGAGTGTAAACCCGGGACTAGTTCCGTACTTC
-	TRBJ2-5	-	TRBV7-7	CASSSLTGWQETQYF	TGTGCCAGCAGCTCCCTTACAGGGTGGCAAGAGACCCAGTACTTC
-	TRBJ2-7	TRBD1	TRBV10-1	CASSDETGIHEQYF	TGCGCCAGCAGTGATGAGACAGGGATCCACGAGCAGTACTTC
-	TRBJ2-7	-	TRBV5-6	CASSFSHPYEQYF	TGTGCCAGCAGCTTTTCACACCCCTACGAGCAGTACTTC
-	TRBJ2-7	-	TRBV7-9	CASTSAFAPYEQYF	TGTGCCAGCACCAGCGCATTTGCCCCCTACGAGCAGTACTTC
-	TRBJ2-7	-	TRBV11-3	CASSFRSSYEQYF	TGTGCCAGCAGCTTTCGTAGCTCCTACGAGCAGTACTTC
-	TRBJ1-1	TRBD1	TRBV7-2	CASSAHGQGAKVEAFF	TGTGCCAGCAGCGCCCACGGACAGGGGGCGAAAGTTGAAGCTTTCTTT
-	TRBJ2-1	TRBD1	TRBV5-8	CASSLGTPDRGRSYNEQFF	TGTGCCAGCAGCTTGGGTACCCCGGACAGGGGGAGGTCCTACAATGAGCAGTTCTTC
-	TRBJ2-2	-	TRBV6-4	CASSMEGFGTGELFF	TGTGCCAGCAGCATGGAGGGTTTTGGCACCGGGGAGCTGTTTTTT
-	TRBJ2-1	TRBD1	TRBV28	CASSSPGTGDGTGWFF	TGTGCCAGCAGTTCGCCAGGGACAGGGGATGGGACGGGTTGGTTCTTC
-	TRBJ1-2	-	TRBV6-6	CASSLRTGPHGYTF	TGTGCCAGCAGTTTACGTACAGGGCCCCATGGCTACACCTTC
-	TRBJ2-1	TRBD2	TRBV7-3	CASSLQRLAGGDNEQFF	TGTGCCAGCAGCCTCCAAAGACTAGCGGGAGGGGACAATGAGCAGTTCTTC
-	TRBJ2-2	-	TRBV5-4	CASSFNRATAGELFF	TGTGCCAGCAGCTTCAACAGGGCGACCGCCGGGGAGCTGTTTTTT
-	TRBJ1-5	TRBD1	TRBV18	CASSQGQQNQPQHF	TGTGCCAGCTCACAGGGACAGCAAAATCAGCCCCAGCATTTT
-	TRBJ2-7	TRBD1	TRBV4-2	CASTGDSMYEQYF	TGTGCCAGCACCGGGGACAGCATGTACGAGCAGTACTTC
-	TRBJ2-7	-	TRBV2	CASSGTVTYEQYF	TGTGCCAGCAGTGGGACAGTGACCTACGAGCAGTACTTC
-	TRBJ2-7	TRBD2	TRBV27	CASSGTTDYEQYF	TGTGCCAGTTCCGGGACTACAGACTACGAGCAGTACTTC
-	TRBJ1-1	-	TRBV6-1	CASSVLTGVNTEAFF	TGTGCCAGCAGTGTTCTCACGGGGGTGAACACTGAAGCTTTCTTT
medium-sized	TRBJ2-2	-	TRBV2	CASTGRGRNTGELFF	TGTGCCAGCACTGGGCGGGGTAGAAACACCGGGGAGCTGTTTTTT
-	TRBJ1-5	-	TRBV7-2	CASSKTDSNQPQHF	TGTGCCAGCAGCAAGACAGATAGCAATCAGCCCCAGCATTTT
-	TRBJ2-3	-	TRBV5-1	CASSFVPRVSTDTQYF	TGCGCCAGCAGCTTTGTCCCCCGAGTCTCGACAGATACGCAGTATTTT
-	TRBJ2-1	TRBD2	TRBV27	CAMEAGALVLTRSDEQFF	TGTGCCATGGAAGCGGGAGCCCTAGTCTTAACCCGTAGCGATGAGCAGTTCTTC
-	TRBJ2-2	TRBD2	TRBV7-8	CASSVMGGGTGELFF	TGTGCCAGCAGCGTAATGGGGGGGGGCACCGGGGAGCTGTTTTTT
-	TRBJ1-2	TRBD1	TRBV7-9	CASSFQGAGGYTF	TGTGCCAGCAGCTTCCAGGGGGCAGGAGGCTACACCTTC
-	TRBJ2-7	-	TRBV27	CASSLRRDSYEQYF	TGTGCCAGCAGTTTGAGGCGGGACTCCTACGAGCAGTACTTC
-	TRBJ1-2	TRBD1	TRBV7-9	CASISGTGGGYTF	TGTGCCAGCATCTCCGGGACAGGGGGTGGCTACACCTTC
-	TRBJ1-2	TRBD1	TRBV6-1	CASRGIQGNYGYTF	TGTGCCAGCAGAGGAATACAGGGGAACTATGGCTACACCTTC
-	TRBJ2-2	TRBD2	TRBV28	CASSFVLAGGELFF	TGTGCCAGCAGTTTCGTACTAGCGGGAGGGGAGCTGTTTTTT
-	TRBJ1-6	TRBD1	TRBV6-1	CASSESGQGAGSPLHF	TGTGCCAGCAGTGAATCGGGACAGGGGGCAGGTTCACCCCTCCACTTT
-	TRBJ2-7	-	TRBV5-1	CASSGALVYEQYF	TGCGCCAGCAGCGGCGCACTAGTCTACGAGCAGTACTTC
-	TRBJ2-5	TRBD2	TRBV10-2	CASKLAGLQETQYF	TGCGCCAGCAAACTAGCGGGACTGCAAGAGACCCAGTACTTC
-	TRBJ2-7	-	TRBV5-1	CASSTLRDSYEQYF	TGCGCCAGCAGTACTCTCAGGGACTCCTACGAGCAGTACTTC